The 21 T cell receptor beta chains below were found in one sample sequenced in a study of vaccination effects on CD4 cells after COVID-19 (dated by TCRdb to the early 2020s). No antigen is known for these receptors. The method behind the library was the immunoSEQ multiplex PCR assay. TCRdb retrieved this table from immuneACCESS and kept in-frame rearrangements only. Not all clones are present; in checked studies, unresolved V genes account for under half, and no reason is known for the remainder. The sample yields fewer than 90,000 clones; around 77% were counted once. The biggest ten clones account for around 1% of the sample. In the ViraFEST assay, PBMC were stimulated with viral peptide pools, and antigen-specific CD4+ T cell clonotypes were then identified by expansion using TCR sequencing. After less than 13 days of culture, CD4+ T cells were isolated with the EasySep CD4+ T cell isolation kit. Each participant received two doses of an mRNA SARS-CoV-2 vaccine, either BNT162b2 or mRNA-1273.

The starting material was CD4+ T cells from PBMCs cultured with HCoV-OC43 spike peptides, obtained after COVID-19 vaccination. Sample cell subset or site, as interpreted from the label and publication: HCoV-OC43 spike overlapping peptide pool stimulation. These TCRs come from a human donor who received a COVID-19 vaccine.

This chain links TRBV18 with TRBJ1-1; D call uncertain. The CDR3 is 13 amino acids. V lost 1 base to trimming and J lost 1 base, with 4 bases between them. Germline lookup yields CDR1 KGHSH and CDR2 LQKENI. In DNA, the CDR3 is TGTGCCAGCTCACCACGAGGGAACACTGAAGCTTTCTTT. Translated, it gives CASSPRGNTEAFF.

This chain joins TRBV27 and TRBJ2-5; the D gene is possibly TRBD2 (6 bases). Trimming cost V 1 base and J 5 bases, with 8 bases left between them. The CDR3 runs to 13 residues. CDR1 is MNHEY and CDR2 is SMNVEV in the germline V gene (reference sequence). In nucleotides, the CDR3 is TGTGCCAGCAGTTTATACCGGGGGGAGACCCAGTACTTC. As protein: CASSLYRGETQYF.

CDR3 sequence: CASSLQAKNIQYF. The CDR3 DNA is TGTGCCAGCAGTTTACAAGCCAAAAACATTCAGTACTTC. The V and J genes are TRBV12-3 or TRBV12-4 and TRBJ2-4; D call uncertain. V dropped 2 bases and J dropped 0 bases, with 2 bases sitting between them. The CDR3 is made up of 13 amino acids.

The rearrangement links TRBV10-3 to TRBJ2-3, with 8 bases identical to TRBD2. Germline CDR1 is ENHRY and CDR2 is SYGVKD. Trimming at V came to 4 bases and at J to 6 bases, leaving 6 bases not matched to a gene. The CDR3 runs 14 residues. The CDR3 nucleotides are TGTGCCATCAGTGTCGGGACTAGTATTGATACGCAGTATTTT. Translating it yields CAISVGTSIDTQYF.

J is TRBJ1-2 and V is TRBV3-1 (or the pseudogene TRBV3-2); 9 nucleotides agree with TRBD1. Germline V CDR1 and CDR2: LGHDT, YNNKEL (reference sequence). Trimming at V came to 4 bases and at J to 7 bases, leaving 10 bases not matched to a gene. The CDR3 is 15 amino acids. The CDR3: CASSRGSGTGSGYTF. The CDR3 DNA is TGTGCCAGCAGCCGCGGAAGCGGGACAGGGTCTGGCTACACCTTC.

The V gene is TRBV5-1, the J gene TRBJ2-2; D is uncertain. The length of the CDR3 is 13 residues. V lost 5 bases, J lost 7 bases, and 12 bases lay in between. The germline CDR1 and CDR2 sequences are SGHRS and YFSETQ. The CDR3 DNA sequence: TGCGCCAGCAGACCGTCTTTGAACGGGGAGCTGTTTTTT. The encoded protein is CASRPSLNGELFF. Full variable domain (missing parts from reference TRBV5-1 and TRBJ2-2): KAGVTQTPRYLIKTRGQQVTLSCSPISGHRSVSWYQQTPGQGLQFLFEYFSETQRNKGNFPGRFSGRQFSNSRSEMNVSTLELGDSALYLCASRPSLNGELFFGEGSRLTVL.

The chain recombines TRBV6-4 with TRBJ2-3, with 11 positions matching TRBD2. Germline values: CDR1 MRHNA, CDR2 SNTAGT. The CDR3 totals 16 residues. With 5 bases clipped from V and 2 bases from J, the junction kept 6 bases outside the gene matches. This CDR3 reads CASSTSGGPLTDTQYF. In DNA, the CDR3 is TGTGCCAGCAGTACTAGCGGGGGACCGCTCACAGATACGCAGTATTTT.

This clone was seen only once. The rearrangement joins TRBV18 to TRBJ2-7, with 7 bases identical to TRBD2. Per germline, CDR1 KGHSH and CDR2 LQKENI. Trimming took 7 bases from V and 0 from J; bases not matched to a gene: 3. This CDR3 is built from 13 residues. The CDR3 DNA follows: TGTGCCAGCTGGCGCGGGGGCTCCTACGAGCAGTACGTC. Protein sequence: CASWRGGSYEQYV.

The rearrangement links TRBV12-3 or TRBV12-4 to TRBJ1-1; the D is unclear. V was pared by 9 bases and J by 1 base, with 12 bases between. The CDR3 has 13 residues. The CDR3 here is CASLFLWNTEAFF. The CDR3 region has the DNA TGTGCCAGTCTGTTCCTCTGGAACACTGAAGCTTTCTTT.

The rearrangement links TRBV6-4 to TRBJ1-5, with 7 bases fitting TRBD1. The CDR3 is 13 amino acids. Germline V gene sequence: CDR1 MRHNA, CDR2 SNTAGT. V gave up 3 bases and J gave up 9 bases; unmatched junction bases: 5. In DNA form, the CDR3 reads TGTGCCAGCAGTGAGGGACAGTCCTCGCCCCAGCATTTT. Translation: CASSEGQSSPQHF.

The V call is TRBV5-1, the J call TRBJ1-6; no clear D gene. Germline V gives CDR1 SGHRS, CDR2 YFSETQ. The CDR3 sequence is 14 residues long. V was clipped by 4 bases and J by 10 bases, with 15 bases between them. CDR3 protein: CASSRGPEGSPLHF. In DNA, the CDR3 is TGCGCCAGCAGCCGCGGACCGGAGGGATCACCCCTCCACTTT.

CDR3 sequence reads: CASSLAFPGGTEAFF. CDR3 nucleotides: TGTGCCAGCAGTTTAGCATTCCCGGGGGGCACTGAAGCTTTCTTT. V usage is TRBV28 and J usage is TRBJ1-1; possibly TRBD1 for D (5 bases). Germline CDR1 is MDHEN and CDR2 is SYDVKM. This CDR3 contains 15 residues. Between the trimmed V and J ends, which lost 2 bases and 4 bases, there was a span of 14 bases. Using reference TRBV28 and TRBJ1-1 for the parts outside the CDR3, the full variable domain is DVKVTQSSRYLVKRTGEKVFLECVQDMDHENMFWYRQDPGLGLRLIYFSYDVKMKEKGDIPEGYSVSREKKERFSLILESASTNQTSMYLCASSLAFPGGTEAFFGQGTRLTVV.

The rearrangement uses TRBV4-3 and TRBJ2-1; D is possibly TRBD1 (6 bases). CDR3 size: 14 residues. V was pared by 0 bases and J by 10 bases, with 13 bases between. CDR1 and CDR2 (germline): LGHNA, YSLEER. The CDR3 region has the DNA TGCGCCAGCAGCCAAGATACAGGGTTTCGGGAGCAGTTCTTC. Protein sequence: CASSQDTGFREQFF.

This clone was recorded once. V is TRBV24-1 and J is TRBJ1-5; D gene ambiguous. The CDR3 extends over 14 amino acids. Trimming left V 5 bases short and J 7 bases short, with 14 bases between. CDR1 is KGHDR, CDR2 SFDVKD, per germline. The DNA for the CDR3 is TGTGCCACCAGTGCGCCCGGCGATTGGCAGCCCCAGCATTTT. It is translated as CATSAPGDWQPQHF.

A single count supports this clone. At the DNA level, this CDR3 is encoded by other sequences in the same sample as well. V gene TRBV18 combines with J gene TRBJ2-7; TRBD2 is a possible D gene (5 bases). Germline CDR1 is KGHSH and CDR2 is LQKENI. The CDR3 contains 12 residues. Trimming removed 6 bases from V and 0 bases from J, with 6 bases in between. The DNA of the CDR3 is TGTGCCAGCTCCCGGGACTCCTACGAGCAGTACGTC. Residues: CASSRDSYEQYV.

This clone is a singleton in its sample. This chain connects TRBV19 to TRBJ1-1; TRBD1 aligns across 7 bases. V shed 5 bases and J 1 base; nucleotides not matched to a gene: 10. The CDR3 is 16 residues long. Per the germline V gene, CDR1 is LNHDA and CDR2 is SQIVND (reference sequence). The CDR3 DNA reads TGTGCCAGTAGTTACCTCCCCGGGACAGCGAACACTGAAGCTTTCTTT. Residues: CASSYLPGTANTEAFF.

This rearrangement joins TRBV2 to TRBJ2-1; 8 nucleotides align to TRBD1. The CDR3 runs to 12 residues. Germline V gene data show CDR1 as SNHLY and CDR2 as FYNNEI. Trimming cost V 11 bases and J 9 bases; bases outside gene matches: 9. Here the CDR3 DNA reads TGTGCCCTTAACAGGGGGAACTCTGAGCAGTTCTTC. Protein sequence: CALNRGNSEQFF.

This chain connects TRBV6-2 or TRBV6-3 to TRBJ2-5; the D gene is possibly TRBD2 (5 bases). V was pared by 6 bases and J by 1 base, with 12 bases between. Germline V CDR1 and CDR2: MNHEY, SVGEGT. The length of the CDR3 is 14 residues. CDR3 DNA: TGTGCCAGCAGCAAGAGACGGGGCCAAGAGACCCAGTACTTC. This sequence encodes CASSKRRGQETQYF.

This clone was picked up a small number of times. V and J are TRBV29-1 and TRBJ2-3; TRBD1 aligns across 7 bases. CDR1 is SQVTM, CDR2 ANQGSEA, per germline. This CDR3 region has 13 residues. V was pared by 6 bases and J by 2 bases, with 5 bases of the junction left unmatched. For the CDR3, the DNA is TGCAGCGTAGGGACAGAATACACAGATACGCAGTATTTT. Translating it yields CSVGTEYTDTQYF.

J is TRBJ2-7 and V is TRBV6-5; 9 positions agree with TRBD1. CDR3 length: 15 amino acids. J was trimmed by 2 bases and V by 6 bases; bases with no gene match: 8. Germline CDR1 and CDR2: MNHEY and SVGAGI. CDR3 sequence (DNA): TGTGCCAGCAGCGTGGGACAGGGAGGGACCTACGAGCAGTACGTC. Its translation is CASSVGQGGTYEQYV.

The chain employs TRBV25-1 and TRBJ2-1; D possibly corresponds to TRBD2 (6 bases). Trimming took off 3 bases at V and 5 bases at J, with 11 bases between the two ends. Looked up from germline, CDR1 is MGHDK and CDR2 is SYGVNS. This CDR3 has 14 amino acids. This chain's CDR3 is CASSEGLVDNEQFF. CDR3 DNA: TGTGCCAGCAGTGAGGGACTGGTAGACAATGAGCAGTTCTTC.